This TCR beta chain was obtained from a study of OX40 agonist ivuxolimab in advanced cancers. Study results and caveats: On average, a greater number of expanded clones characterised CD8+ T cells relative to CD4+. Certain nonresponders likewise exhibited a low normalized T-cell clonal expansion.

Using immunoSEQ multiplex PCR, the repertoire was profiled, and TCRdb retains in-frame clones only, with some absent. The sample lists around 82,000 clones, approximately 88% occurring once. Germline CDR1 reads MNHEY; CDR2 reads SMNVEV (reference sequence). The V and J ends lost 1 base and 0 bases respectively, with 13 bases between them. The CDR3 length is 17 residues. A remark on this clone: Its antigen is not known.

The chain couples TRBV27 to TRBJ1-5; tentative D call: TRBD1 (6 bases). The clonotype originates from an adult with an advanced solid tumor such as melanoma, head and neck, liver or kidney cancer. Sequenced material: CD4+ or CD8+ T cells sorted from blood, taken in a trial of the OX40 agonist ivuxolimab. The CDR3 protein is CASSLLGTSDSNQPQHF. In DNA, the CDR3 is TGTGCCAGCAGTTTATTAGGGACATCTGATAGCAATCAGCCCCAGCATTTT.